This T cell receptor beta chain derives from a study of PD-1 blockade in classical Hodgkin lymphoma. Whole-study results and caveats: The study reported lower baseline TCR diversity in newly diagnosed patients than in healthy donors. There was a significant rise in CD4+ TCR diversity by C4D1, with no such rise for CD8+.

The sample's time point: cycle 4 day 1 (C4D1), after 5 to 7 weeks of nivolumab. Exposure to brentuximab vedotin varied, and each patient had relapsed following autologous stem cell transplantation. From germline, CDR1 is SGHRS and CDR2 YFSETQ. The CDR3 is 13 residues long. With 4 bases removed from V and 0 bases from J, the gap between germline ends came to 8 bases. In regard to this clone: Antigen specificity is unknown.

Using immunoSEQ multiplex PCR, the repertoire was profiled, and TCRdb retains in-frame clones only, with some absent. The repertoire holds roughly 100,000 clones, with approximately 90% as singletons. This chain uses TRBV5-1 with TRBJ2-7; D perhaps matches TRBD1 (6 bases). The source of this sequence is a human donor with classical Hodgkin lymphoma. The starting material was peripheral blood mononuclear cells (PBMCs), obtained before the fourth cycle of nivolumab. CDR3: CASSRGHSYEQYF. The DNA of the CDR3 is TGCGCCAGCAGCAGGGGACACTCCTACGAGCAGTACTTC.